Listed here are 24 T cell receptor beta chains from one sample, sequenced in a study of blood T cell repertoires in COVID-19. The data were produced by immunoSEQ multiplex PCR, yet TCRdb's version contains in-frame clones alone and is incomplete. Here the sample spans around 180,000 clones, under 85% being singletons. Specimen: peripheral blood. Source of these receptors: a woman of 80 years or more with acute or convalescent COVID-19.

The chain recombines TRBV5-1 with TRBJ2-1; 7 nucleotides match TRBD2. Germline V lookup: CDR1 SGHRS, CDR2 YFSETQ. This CDR3 is 14 amino acids long. Germline trimming cut 3 bases from V and 4 bases from J; bases unmatched to any gene: 4. The CDR3 nucleotides are TGCGCCAGCAGCTACGGACTAGATTACAATGAGCAGTTCTTC. Protein: CASSYGLDYNEQFF.

The chain joins TRBV3-1 (or the pseudogene TRBV3-2) to TRBJ2-5; 7 positions agree with TRBD2. The J segment lost 0 bases and the V segment lost 4 bases, leaving 8 bases of the junction unmatched. CDR3 length: 16 amino acids. The germline CDR1 and CDR2 sequences are LGHDT and YNNKEL (reference sequence). CDR3 coding DNA: TGTGCCAGCAGCCCTCTGGCGGGGGACTACCAAGAGACCCAGTACTTC. Protein sequence: CASSPLAGDYQETQYF.

The rearrangement links TRBV18 to TRBJ2-3; D is unclear. CDR1 is KGHSH and CDR2 is LQKENI in the germline V gene. The CDR3 has 14 residues. Trimming left V 2 bases short and J 3 bases short, with 9 bases between. The chain's CDR3 is CASSPKPQTDTQYF. The CDR3 region has the DNA TGTGCCAGCTCACCAAAGCCCCAAACAGATACGCAGTATTTT. The variable domain in full, with the rest retrieved from reference TRBV18 and TRBJ2-3, is NAGVMQNPRHLVRRRGQEARLRCSPMKGHSHVYWYRQLPEEGLKFMVYLQKENIIDESGMPKERFSAEFPKEGPSILRIQQVVRGDSAAYFCASSPKPQTDTQYFGPGTRLTVL.

The gene calls are TRBV4-2 and TRBJ1-2, with D possibly matching TRBD1 (5 bases). The CDR3 consists of 14 residues. Trimming removed 3 bases from V and 8 bases from J, with 16 bases in between. The V gene's germline CDR1 is LGHNA and CDR2 YNFKEQ. The CDR3 nucleotides read TGTGCCAGCAGCCAGGGTTCAGGGCCCTCAGGCTACACCTTC. Protein: CASSQGSGPSGYTF.

The gene calls are TRBV5-5 and TRBJ1-1; no clear D gene. The V gene's germline CDR1 is SGHKS and CDR2 YYEKEE (reference sequence). This CDR3 has 16 amino acids. Between the trimmed V and J ends, which lost 0 bases and 7 bases, there was a span of 19 bases. CDR3 sequence (DNA): TGTGCCAGCAGCTTGGGAGCAGGTGGTTCCTTCATTGAAGCTTTCTTT. Its protein product is CASSLGAGGSFIEAFF.

The chain is built from TRBV6-5 and TRBJ2-7; 8 bases are shared with TRBD1. The germline V gene has CDR1 MNHEY and CDR2 SVGAGI. This CDR3 comprises 15 residues. The J segment lost 6 bases and the V segment lost 11 bases, leaving 18 bases of the junction unmatched. This chain's CDR3 is CASTGGTVGRTEQYF. CDR3 in DNA: TGTGCCTCAACAGGGGGAACAGTAGGTCGCACCGAGCAGTACTTC.

This clone was counted a few times. CDR3 region: CAGGSGTNTGELFF. The CDR3, as DNA: TGTGCCGGCGGCAGCGGGACAAACACCGGGGAGCTGTTTTTT. The chain uses TRBV2 and TRBJ2-2, with a weak D call TRBD2 (7 bases). The CDR3 loop spans 14 amino acids. The germline V gene encodes CDR1 SNHLY and CDR2 FYNNEI. The V gene lost 11 bases and the J gene lost 2 bases, with 15 bases spanning the gap.

The rearrangement links TRBV5-5 to TRBJ1-1, with a possible D match to TRBD1 (5 bases). The ends were cut back, 0 bases at V and 4 bases at J, with 10 bases in the middle. Germline CDR1 is SGHKS and CDR2 is YYEKEE (reference sequence). The CDR3 contains 14 residues. This CDR3 is CASSLDGALTEAFF. As DNA, the CDR3 is TGTGCCAGCAGCTTGGATGGGGCGCTCACTGAAGCTTTCTTT.

The chain links TRBV23-1 to TRBJ1-5; 10 bases are a match to TRBD1. TRBV23-1 is an ORF; its function is uncertain. Trimming took 11 bases from V and 4 from J; bases not matched to a gene: 2. This CDR3 spans 12 amino acids. CDR3 nucleotide sequence: TGCGCCGGACAGGGGGGGAATCAGCCCCAGCATTTT. Translated, it gives CAGQGGNQPQHF.

V is TRBV19 and J is TRBJ1-5; the match to TRBD1 covers 8 bases. The length of the CDR3 is 15 residues. Germline CDR1 LNHDA, CDR2 SQIVND (reference sequence). J lost 0 bases, V lost 6 bases, and 4 bases had no gene match. CDR3 amino acids: CASSGQGDSNQPQHF. CDR3 coding DNA: TGTGCCAGTAGCGGACAGGGTGATAGCAATCAGCCCCAGCATTTT.

The chain carries TRBV27 and TRBJ2-2; TRBD2 matches at 12 bases. This CDR3 has 16 residues. Per the germline V gene, CDR1 is MNHEY and CDR2 is SMNVEV (reference sequence). V gave up 1 base and J gave up 6 bases; unmatched junction bases: 3. CDR3 protein: CASSLYLAGGPGELFF. CDR3 bases: TGTGCCAGCAGTTTATACCTAGCGGGAGGGCCCGGGGAGCTGTTTTTT.

V gene TRBV3-1 (or the pseudogene TRBV3-2) combines with J gene TRBJ1-2; possibly TRBD1 for D (5 bases). The CDR3 is 12 amino acids. Germline V gene data show CDR1 as LGHDT and CDR2 as YNNKEL (reference sequence). The germline V and J ends were trimmed by 3 bases and 6 bases, with 8 bases remaining between them. This chain's CDR3 is CASSQTANGYTF. CDR3 coding DNA: TGTGCCAGCAGCCAGACAGCGAATGGCTACACCTTC.

V gene TRBV30 combines with J gene TRBJ1-2; 8 bases agree with TRBD1. The ends lost 3 bases at V and 4 bases at J; junction bases unmatched: 4. The CDR3 sequence is 13 residues long. CDR1 is GTSNPN and CDR2 is SVGIG in the germline V gene (reference sequence). CDR3 sequence (DNA): TGTGCCTGGAGGTCAGGGGGCGGCTATGGCTACACCTTC. Translating it yields CAWRSGGGYGYTF.

The chain employs TRBV11-1 and TRBJ2-1, with D possibly TRBD2 on 6 matching bases. Trimming left V 5 bases short and J 15 bases short, with 17 bases between. The germline gives CDR1 SGHAT, CDR2 FQDESV (reference sequence). The CDR3 sequence is 12 residues long. The DNA for the CDR3 is TGTGCCAGCAGCCCCCCCGGGGAGGTAGGGTTCTTC. It translates to CASSPPGEVGFF.

CDR3 bases: TGTGCCAGTAGTATACCTCAGGGACAGAGCTATGGCTACACCTTC. Amino acids: CASSIPQGQSYGYTF. The chain uses TRBV19 and TRBJ1-2, with 7 positions matching TRBD1. The CDR3 sequence is 15 residues long. Germline values: CDR1 LNHDA, CDR2 SQIVND (reference sequence). The junction had 7 bases not matched to a gene; V was cut back by 2 bases and J by 4 bases.

This chain's CDR3 is CASSPRQGRSEAFF. The CDR3 DNA is TGTGCCAGCAGTCCCCGACAGGGTCGGTCTGAAGCTTTCTTT. The chain joins TRBV27 to TRBJ1-1; 7 bases match TRBD1. The CDR3 is made up of 14 amino acids. Germline CDR1 and CDR2: MNHEY and SMNVEV (reference sequence). V lost 5 bases and J lost 6; bases outside the gene matches: 9.

This clone was counted once. The gene calls are TRBV3-1 (or the pseudogene TRBV3-2) and TRBJ1-1; no clear D gene. The CDR3 is made up of 13 amino acids. Germline loops: CDR1 LGHDT, CDR2 YNNKEL (reference sequence). V lost 7 bases, J lost 3 bases, and 12 bases lay in between. As DNA, the CDR3 is TGTGCCAGCACCCTCCGCGGGGACACTGAAGCTTTCTTT. This sequence encodes CASTLRGDTEAFF.

The rearrangement uses TRBV27 and TRBJ2-7, with TRBD2 matching 8 bases. The V segment lost 3 bases and the J segment 4 bases; nucleotides outside the gene matches: 5. The CDR3 length is 14 residues. Germline V CDR1 and CDR2: MNHEY, SMNVEV (reference sequence). CDR3 region: CASSFKRESYEQYF. CDR3 bases: TGTGCCAGCAGTTTTAAGCGGGAGTCTTACGAGCAGTACTTC.

This clone was seen a few times. This chain joins TRBV15 and TRBJ1-5, with 9 bases aligning to TRBD1. The CDR3 is made up of 15 amino acids. Germline V gene lookup returns CDR1 LNHNV and CDR2 YYDKDF (reference sequence). J lost 4 bases, V lost 1 base, and 2 bases had no gene match. The CDR3 bases are TGTGCCACCAGCAGAGGACAGGGGGGAAATCAGCCCCAGCATTTT. This gives the protein CATSRGQGGNQPQHF.

The genes are TRBV3-1 (or the pseudogene TRBV3-2) and TRBJ2-7; D not resolved. The CDR3 covers 15 residues. V was shortened by 0 bases and J by 5 bases, with 14 bases between the two germline ends. Germline V gene data show CDR1 as LGHDT and CDR2 as YNNKEL (reference sequence). As DNA, the CDR3 is TGTGCCAGCAGCCAAGATGGGCAGGTTTACCACGAGCAGTACTTC. Protein product: CASSQDGQVYHEQYF.

The chain carries TRBV19 and TRBJ1-2; 10 bases match TRBD1. J gave up 8 bases and V 6 bases, and 6 bases lay outside the gene matches. The CDR3 runs 13 residues. CDR1 and CDR2 from the germline V gene are LNHDA and SQIVND (reference sequence). The CDR3 bases are TGTGCCAGTAGCCTGGGACAGGGGATCGGCTACACCTTC. Protein product: CASSLGQGIGYTF.

This chain connects TRBV30 to TRBJ2-3, with 10 nucleotides matching TRBD2. Germline trimming cut 7 bases from V and 6 bases from J; bases unmatched to any gene: 10. This CDR3 contains 14 residues. Germline CDR1 and CDR2: GTSNPN and SVGIG (reference sequence). The CDR3 nucleotides read TGTGCCTTTACCGGGACTAGCGTTCTGGATACGCAGTATTTT. Its protein product is CAFTGTSVLDTQYF. The full variable domain, its missing parts supplied by reference TRBV30 and TRBJ2-3, is SQTIHQWPATLVQPVGSPLSLECTVEGTSNPNLYWYRQAAGRGLQLLFYSVGIGQISSEVPQNLSASRPQDRQFILSSKKLLLSDSGFYLCAFTGTSVLDTQYFGPGTRLTVL.

This sequence joins TRBV7-9 and TRBJ2-6, with a tentative D call TRBD1 (5 bases). This CDR3 spans 17 amino acids. The V gene lost 5 bases and the J gene lost 4 bases, with 18 bases spanning the gap. Germline loops: CDR1 SEHNR, CDR2 FQNEAQ (reference sequence). CDR3 in DNA: TGTGCCAGCAGCCCTGGGGCCTTCGCTTCCGGGGCCAACGTCCTGACTTTC. It translates to CASSPGAFASGANVLTF.

This clone was picked up one time. This chain joins TRBV19 and TRBJ1-1, with D unclear. CDR1 and CDR2 (germline): LNHDA, SQIVND (reference sequence). This CDR3 spans 14 amino acids. Trimming pared 1 base from V and 1 base from J, leaving 7 bases between. CDR3 sequence: CASSIGAGNTEAFF. Written as DNA, the CDR3 is TGTGCCAGTAGTATAGGTGCGGGGAACACTGAAGCTTTCTTT.